A few counts support the clone carrying this TCR beta chain. What it binds is unknown. The data were taken from a study of T cell repertoires in cytomegalovirus infection. At the level of the study: CMV infection plus the matching HLA type was flagged by public TCR beta signatures.

Trimming shortened V by 4 bases and J by 1 base, and 13 bases separated the two germline ends. This CDR3 is 15 amino acids long. The germline V gene has CDR1 MNHEY and CDR2 SMNVEV (reference sequence). TCRdb ran MiXCR on the reads and lists one entry per CDR3 protein. The sample lists about a million distinct CDR3 sequences, approximately 30% seen once, with roughly 13% in the top ten. The chain combines TRBV27 with TRBJ2-5; D might be TRBD1 (6 bases). This TCR was sampled from a human donor in good health (CMV status not recorded). Some clones in this sample may be carry-over from other donors' samples. Sequencing used cultured CD8+ T cells from PBMCs, obtained from culture after CMV antigen stimulation. DNA for the CDR3: TGTGCCAGCAGTTCAATAGGGGGTTTCCAAGAGACCCAGTACTTC. Protein product: CASSSIGGFQETQYF.